Sequencing of this T cell receptor beta chain was carried out in a study of blood T cell repertoires in COVID-19. J lost 0 bases, V lost 3 bases, and 1 base had no gene match. The CDR3 consists of 15 residues. Germline assignment: CDR1 SGHNT and CDR2 YYREEE (reference sequence). Data came from immunoSEQ multiplex PCR; TCRdb stores just in-frame clones and leaves some out. The sample holds 200,000 to 250,000 clones, around 82% seen once. The genes are TRBV5-4 and TRBJ2-7, with 12 bases fitting TRBD2. Material for sequencing was peripheral blood. The origin of this receptor is an elderly woman with active or convalescent COVID-19. The CDR3 DNA reads TGTGCCAGCAGCTGGACTAGCGGGGTCTCCTACGAGCAGTACTTC. The encoded protein is CASSWTSGVSYEQYF.